The entry that follows covers one T cell receptor beta chain sequence. Its antigen is still unknown. These data are taken from a study of cytomegalovirus exposure and HLA in healthy donors. Study conclusions and caveats: Association of 16,951 TCR beta sequences with HLA alleles was found at 0.05 false discovery rate in a later analysis. Several of the most significant clusters appeared, in a later analysis, to be linked to common viral pathogens.

V gave up 4 bases and J gave up 10 bases, with 14 bases separating them. This CDR3 is built from 14 residues. Germline assignment: CDR1 SEHNR and CDR2 FQNEAQ (reference sequence). The PCR ran on 60 Vbeta and 13 Jbeta primers. Clones were sequenced by immunoSEQ multiplex PCR, and TCRdb holds only the in-frame ones, with some missing. The sample spans about 32,000 clones; the ten largest clones claim about 5%. This clonotype was sampled from a female donor in good health and CMV-seronegative. Sequenced material: PBMCs. The chain joins TRBV7-9 to TRBJ1-6; unclear D gene. The CDR3 loop reads CASSSPGGNSPLHF. Written as DNA, the CDR3 is TGTGCCAGCAGCTCCCCAGGAGGTAACTCACCCCTCCACTTT.